The following is a T cell receptor beta chain sequence with its context. The antigen is not known. What made the TCR beta cDNA was 5'RACE template switching with UMIs. TCRdb reprocessed the 5' RACE reads and stores each CDR3 protein as one record, lacking DNA. The sample includes about 540,000 distinct CDR3 sequences. CDR1 and CDR2 from the germline V gene are DFQATT and SNEGSKA (reference sequence). The CDR3 runs to 14 residues. The data were obtained in a study of T cells expressing NK-cell markers. Study outcomes and limitations: Certain NKG2C+ T cell clones were expanded, and their HCMV specificity remained unclear.

The sequenced sample was blood T cells: a sorted CD56 or NKG2C T cell subset, CD4+ or CD8+ T cells, or bulk PBMC T cells (not recorded which). The V gene is TRBV20-1, the J gene TRBJ2-5; lacking DNA, the TRBD1 call made by TCRdb goes unchecked. The origin of this receptor is a man between 18 and 29 years old in good health. CDR3: CSARDLTGGETQYF.